This T cell receptor (beta chain) comes out of a study of blood T cell repertoires in COVID-19. Participants, about 18 to 100 years old, spanned fewer than 25 US areas. Germline loops: CDR1 MDHEN, CDR2 SYDVKM. CDR3 size: 15 residues. V shed 5 bases and J 10 bases; nucleotides not matched to a gene: 11. Libraries were prepared by immunoSEQ multiplex PCR; TCRdb keeps only in-frame clonotypes and omits some of them. The sample includes nearly 200,000 clones, roughly 90% of them seen just once. The source of this sequence is a woman under 30 who had recovered from COVID-19. The J gene is TRBJ1-6, the V gene TRBV28; 7 nucleotides match TRBD1. The sequenced sample was PBMCs or T cells enriched from blood (not recorded which). Here the CDR3 reads CASSVEQGIRSPLHF. The CDR3 DNA reads as TGTGCCAGCAGTGTAGAACAGGGGATAAGATCACCCCTCCACTTT.